This entry is about one T cell receptor beta chain. Its antigen is unknown. Base qualities are not provided; no much larger clone lies one nucleotide away. The sample originates from a study of cytomegalovirus exposure and HLA in healthy donors (dated by TCRdb to 2015 to 2018). General notes on the study: According to a later analysis, one platform produced both the roughly 130 validation repertoires and the 666 repertoires of the first cohort. The study aimed to test whether cataloging public T cell receptors could reveal signatures of past pathogen exposure. Along with the approximately 650-subject first cohort, a separate validation cohort of around 110 different subjects was used. The study combined high-throughput TCR immunosequencing, statistical association of individual TCRs with disease status, and machine learning to predict cytomegalovirus infection status.

Separate from the approximately 730-subject first cohort, the validation cohort of 90 to 150 subjects was the group to which the donors belonged. Including cysteine and phenylalanine, the CDR3 has 14 amino acids. Solely the CDR3 DNA is kept, with 42 bases framed from the first base. Taken from the germline V gene, the CDR1 and CDR2 loops are MDHEN and SYDVKM. V lost 5 bases and J lost 4 bases; the stretch between them is 13 bases long. Study-wide findings and limitations: All 120 repertoires were used to score co-occurrence in the validation cohort in a later analysis, because that analysis had no HLA typing for the cohort. In the study, some 180 TCR beta chains were listed as associated with cytomegalovirus. Across donors, most TCR sequences were observed very rarely, whereas some public TCRs were present in many individuals. The authors suggested that the approach could potentially be extended to other disease states and immunological phenotypes. Subsequent analysis determined that TCRs grouped into clusters in the first cohort also showed a tendency toward co-occurrence across the roughly 120 validation repertoires, and 85% to 95% of cluster scores exceeded 0. In vitro tests confirmed that a few of the cytomegalovirus-associated TCR beta chains recognize cytomegalovirus antigens. The classifier was reported to diagnose cytomegalovirus status with high specificity and sensitivity in both the original cohort and the validation cohort.

Library preparation used the immunoSEQ multiplex PCR assay. The study's processing was this. To diagnose cytomegalovirus status from the catalog of TCR beta chain sequences, a statistical classification framework was built. TCRdb limited this immuneACCESS table to in-frame rearrangements with V and J called. A share of clones is missing; checked studies link under half to unresolved V genes, and the rest is unexplained. V and J calls and clone size come straight from that table; D and trimming were deduced from the DNA. Across this sample there are approximately 56,000 clones, with over 85% seen only once. 1.1% of the sample is taken by the ten largest.

The specimen sequenced was PBMCs. The rearranged chain carries TRBV28 and TRBJ2-3; the D gene cannot be resolved reliably. This clonotype originated in a young man in good health and CMV-seronegative. This receptor carries the CDR3 CASSTPDSADTQYF. The DNA sequence is as follows: TGTGCCAGCAGTACACCCGATTCAGCAGATACGCAGTATTTT. With the rest looked up from the reference TRBV28 and TRBJ2-3 genes rather than sequenced, the full variable domain is DVKVTQSSRYLVKRTGEKVFLECVQDMDHENMFWYRQDPGLGLRLIYFSYDVKMKEKGDIPEGYSVSREKKERFSLILESASTNQTSMYLCASSTPDSADTQYFGPGTRLTVL.